This is a list of T cell receptor beta chains from one sample in a study of T-cell reconstitution after alpha-beta-depleted transplantation in children. TCRdb ran MiXCR on the PCR reads and lists one entry per CDR3 protein. Of a few hundred thousand distinct CDR3 sequences in the sample, about 17% were seen once. The sequencing used PBMCs, mostly from graft donor cells, collected 360 days after TCRalphabeta/CD19-depleted stem cell transplant. The source of these receptors is a boy under three years old who had a stem cell transplant for Wiskott-Aldrich syndrome, so the T cells may come from the graft donor. The CDR3 runs from the conserved cysteine through the conserved F or W. Fields, in order: J gene, clone size, V gene, CDR3 length, D gene, CDR3 DNA, CDR3 protein. A D gene is named only where the DNA matches it firmly. The size field is filled for only some rows; it gives once, few, many or a size class.

j_gene: TRBJ2-1; abundance: NA; v_gene: TRBV10-3; len: 16; d_gene: TRBD2; CDR3nt: TGTGCCATCAGCCCCTCACTAGCGGGAGGGTACAATGAGCAGTTCTTC; CDR3aa: CAISPSLAGGYNEQFF
j_gene: TRBJ2-7; abundance: few; v_gene: TRBV7-7; len: 15; d_gene: NA; CDR3nt: TGTGCCAGCAGCTTACCCTACAGGGGACTCTACGAGCAGTACTTC; CDR3aa: CASSLPYRGLYEQYF
j_gene: TRBJ2-7; abundance: NA; v_gene: TRBV28; len: 14; d_gene: NA; CDR3nt: TGTGCCAGCAGTCCCGTTCGAGGCTCCTACGAGCAGTACTTC; CDR3aa: CASSPVRGSYEQYF
j_gene: TRBJ2-2; abundance: few; v_gene: TRBV12-3/TRBV12-4; len: 19; d_gene: TRBD2; CDR3nt: TGTGCCAGCAGCGATCCGGGACTAGCGGGGGGCCTGAACACCGGGGAGCTGTTTTTT; CDR3aa: CASSDPGLAGGLNTGELFF
j_gene: TRBJ2-3; abundance: few; v_gene: TRBV10-3; len: 15; d_gene: NA; CDR3nt: TGTGCCATCAGTGAGGAGGGACCCGGCACAGATACGCAGTATTTT; CDR3aa: CAISEEGPGTDTQYF
j_gene: TRBJ2-2; abundance: NA; v_gene: TRBV5-1; len: 14; d_gene: NA; CDR3nt: TGCGCCAGCAGCTCCCGGGTCACAACCGGGGAGCTGTTTTTT; CDR3aa: CASSSRVTTGELFF
j_gene: TRBJ2-7; abundance: few; v_gene: TRBV7-9; len: 16; d_gene: TRBD2; CDR3nt: TGTGCCAGCAGCTTAGCGTTCCGGGAGGGATCCTACGAGCAGTACTTC; CDR3aa: CASSLAFREGSYEQYF
j_gene: TRBJ2-1; abundance: many; v_gene: TRBV5-1; len: 17; d_gene: TRBD2; CDR3nt: TGCGCCAGCAAAAAACTAGCGGGGGCTGCTGAATACAATGAGCAGTTCTTC; CDR3aa: CASKKLAGAAEYNEQFF
j_gene: TRBJ1-1; abundance: few; v_gene: TRBV4-1; len: 16; d_gene: NA; CDR3nt: TGCGCCAGCAGCCAAGATCGTGAATATATGAACACTGAAGCTTTCTTT; CDR3aa: CASSQDREYMNTEAFF
j_gene: TRBJ2-1; abundance: few; v_gene: TRBV9; len: 12; d_gene: NA; CDR3nt: TGTGCCAGCAGCGTAGACGATAATGAGCAGTTCTTC; CDR3aa: CASSVDDNEQFF
j_gene: TRBJ2-1; abundance: NA; v_gene: TRBV10-3; len: 19; d_gene: TRBD2; CDR3nt: TGTGCCATCAGTGATTACCTTAGCGGGGGCCCGAGCTCCTACAATGAGCAGTTCTTC; CDR3aa: CAISDYLSGGPSSYNEQFF
j_gene: TRBJ2-1; abundance: many; v_gene: TRBV29-1; len: 12; d_gene: NA; CDR3nt: TGCAGCGTGGCCACAGGGCTCGATGAGCAGTTCTTC; CDR3aa: CSVATGLDEQFF
j_gene: TRBJ2-5; abundance: few; v_gene: TRBV5-1; len: 13; d_gene: NA; CDR3nt: TGCGCCAGCAGCGCAGGGTCCCAAGAGACCCAGTACTTC; CDR3aa: CASSAGSQETQYF
j_gene: TRBJ2-1; abundance: few; v_gene: TRBV15; len: 13; d_gene: NA; CDR3nt: TGTGCCACCAGCGTAACAGACCACAATGAGCAGTTCTTC; CDR3aa: CATSVTDHNEQFF
j_gene: TRBJ2-1; abundance: NA; v_gene: TRBV27; len: 14; d_gene: NA; CDR3nt: TGTGCCAGCAGTTTCCCGGGGGCCTACAATGAGCAGTTCTTC; CDR3aa: CASSFPGAYNEQFF
j_gene: TRBJ2-5; abundance: few; v_gene: TRBV5-1; len: 13; d_gene: NA; CDR3nt: TGCGCCAGCAGCTCCCACAACCAAGAGACCCAGTACTTC; CDR3aa: CASSSHNQETQYF
j_gene: TRBJ2-5; abundance: few; v_gene: TRBV7-6; len: 14; d_gene: NA; CDR3nt: TGTGCCAGCAGCTTAGGATCTCTTGGGGGGACCCAGTACTTC; CDR3aa: CASSLGSLGGTQYF
j_gene: TRBJ2-5; abundance: NA; v_gene: TRBV7-6; len: 13; d_gene: NA; CDR3nt: TGTGCCAGCAGCTTATCTGGGAAAGAGACCCAGTACTTC; CDR3aa: CASSLSGKETQYF
j_gene: TRBJ2-1; abundance: NA; v_gene: TRBV5-1; len: 16; d_gene: NA; CDR3nt: TGCGCCAGCAGTCTGATATCGGGGGTAGCAGGGAATGAGCAGTTCTTC; CDR3aa: CASSLISGVAGNEQFF
j_gene: TRBJ2-7; abundance: NA; v_gene: TRBV11-2; len: 15; d_gene: NA; CDR3nt: TGTGCCAGCAGCTTAGTTCTCGGGCAGGCCTACGAGCAGTACTTC; CDR3aa: CASSLVLGQAYEQYF
j_gene: TRBJ2-1; abundance: NA; v_gene: TRBV4-2; len: 18; d_gene: TRBD2; CDR3nt: TGTGCCAGCAGCCCCGGGACTAGCGGGAGGGCCGGGATGGATGAGCAGTTCTTC; CDR3aa: CASSPGTSGRAGMDEQFF
j_gene: TRBJ2-7; abundance: NA; v_gene: TRBV12-3/TRBV12-4; len: 16; d_gene: TRBD1; CDR3nt: TGTGCCAGCAGTCCAAAGGACAGGGGGCGACTCTACGAGCAGTACTTC; CDR3aa: CASSPKDRGRLYEQYF
j_gene: TRBJ2-1; abundance: few; v_gene: TRBV24-1; len: 15; d_gene: NA; CDR3nt: TGTGCCACCACCAAAGGGGTCAGCTCCTACAATGAGCAGTTCTTC; CDR3aa: CATTKGVSSYNEQFF
j_gene: TRBJ2-1; abundance: many; v_gene: TRBV5-4; len: 16; d_gene: NA; CDR3nt: TGTGCCAGCAGCTTGGCGAGGCAAGGGGCCTACAATGAGCAGTTCTTC; CDR3aa: CASSLARQGAYNEQFF
j_gene: TRBJ2-7; abundance: NA; v_gene: TRBV18; len: 13; d_gene: NA; CDR3nt: TGTGCCAGCTCCCCTACAGGGTACTACGAGCAGTACTTC; CDR3aa: CASSPTGYYEQYF
j_gene: TRBJ2-2; abundance: NA; v_gene: TRBV20-1; len: 14; d_gene: TRBD1; CDR3nt: TGCAGTGCTAGAGAAGGGACAGCCACCGGGGAGCTGTTTTTT; CDR3aa: CSAREGTATGELFF
j_gene: TRBJ2-4; abundance: few; v_gene: TRBV7-2; len: 15; d_gene: NA; CDR3nt: TGTGCCAGCAACCCCCTGGGGACCATTAAAAACATTCAGTACTTC; CDR3aa: CASNPLGTIKNIQYF
j_gene: TRBJ2-5; abundance: NA; v_gene: TRBV18; len: 15; d_gene: NA; CDR3nt: TGTGCCAGCTCACAGAAGAACTGGAGGCAAGAGACCCAGTACTTC; CDR3aa: CASSQKNWRQETQYF
j_gene: TRBJ2-4; abundance: NA; v_gene: TRBV15; len: 13; d_gene: NA; CDR3nt: TGTGCCACCAGCAGGGTAATACAAAACATTCAGTACTTC; CDR3aa: CATSRVIQNIQYF
j_gene: TRBJ2-2; abundance: NA; v_gene: TRBV7-9; len: 17; d_gene: NA; CDR3nt: TGTGCCAGCAGCTTAGCGATCACGACGGCGAACACCGGGGAGCTGTTTTTT; CDR3aa: CASSLAITTANTGELFF
j_gene: TRBJ2-7; abundance: few; v_gene: TRBV2; len: 14; d_gene: TRBD1; CDR3nt: TGTGCCAGCAACCTCGGGACAGTTAAATACGAGCAGTACTTC; CDR3aa: CASNLGTVKYEQYF
j_gene: TRBJ2-5; abundance: few; v_gene: TRBV29-1; len: 11; d_gene: NA; CDR3nt: TGCAGCGTTGCTGGGGGAGAGACCCAGTACTTC; CDR3aa: CSVAGGETQYF
j_gene: TRBJ2-5; abundance: NA; v_gene: TRBV3-1; len: 14; d_gene: NA; CDR3nt: TGTGCCAGCAGCCATATATGGAGCCAAGAGACCCAGTACTTC; CDR3aa: CASSHIWSQETQYF
j_gene: TRBJ2-2; abundance: NA; v_gene: TRBV6-5; len: 15; d_gene: NA; CDR3nt: TGTGCCAGCAGTTTCCAAATGGGACCCACCGGGGAGCTGTTTTTT; CDR3aa: CASSFQMGPTGELFF
j_gene: TRBJ1-4; abundance: NA; v_gene: TRBV15; len: 13; d_gene: TRBD1; CDR3nt: TGTGCCACCAGCAGAGGACAGGGCCTAAAACTGTTTTTT; CDR3aa: CATSRGQGLKLFF
j_gene: TRBJ2-7; abundance: many; v_gene: TRBV15; len: 16; d_gene: NA; CDR3nt: TGTGCCACCAGCAGAGACCGGGGGGCTTGGAGCTACGAGCAGTACTTC; CDR3aa: CATSRDRGAWSYEQYF
j_gene: TRBJ2-1; abundance: NA; v_gene: TRBV24-1; len: 16; d_gene: TRBD2; CDR3nt: TGTGCCACCAGTGATTCCGGGACTAGCGTATACAATGAGCAGTTCTTC; CDR3aa: CATSDSGTSVYNEQFF
j_gene: TRBJ2-1; abundance: NA; v_gene: TRBV7-9; len: 13; d_gene: NA; CDR3nt: TGTGCCAGCAGCCGACCGGGTCACAATGAGCAGTTCTTC; CDR3aa: CASSRPGHNEQFF
j_gene: TRBJ2-1; abundance: few; v_gene: TRBV5-1; len: 15; d_gene: NA; CDR3nt: TGCGCCAGCAAACTCGACTTAGCGCCCTACAATGAGCAGTTCTTC; CDR3aa: CASKLDLAPYNEQFF
j_gene: TRBJ2-7; abundance: few; v_gene: TRBV29-1; len: 11; d_gene: NA; CDR3nt: TGCAGCGTTGGGGGGGTAGGCGAGCAGTACTTC; CDR3aa: CSVGGVGEQYF
j_gene: TRBJ2-4; abundance: few; v_gene: TRBV12-3/TRBV12-4; len: 15; d_gene: NA; CDR3nt: TGTGCCAGCAGTTTAGCGGGGGCGGGAGAAAACATTCAGTACTTC; CDR3aa: CASSLAGAGENIQYF
j_gene: TRBJ1-5; abundance: NA; v_gene: TRBV28; len: 15; d_gene: TRBD1; CDR3nt: TGTGCCAGCAGTTTTGGCGACAGGGAGGATCAGCCCCAGCATTTT; CDR3aa: CASSFGDREDQPQHF
j_gene: TRBJ1-6; abundance: few; v_gene: TRBV14; len: 13; d_gene: NA; CDR3nt: TGTGCCAGCAGCCAATTGGATAATTCACCCCTCCACTTT; CDR3aa: CASSQLDNSPLHF
j_gene: TRBJ2-5; abundance: NA; v_gene: TRBV10-3; len: 14; d_gene: NA; CDR3nt: TGTGCCATCAGTGAGTCGAAAGTGATGGAGACCCAGTACTTC; CDR3aa: CAISESKVMETQYF
j_gene: TRBJ2-5; abundance: few; v_gene: TRBV7-7; len: 14; d_gene: NA; CDR3nt: TGTGCCAGCAGCTTATCGAGGGGAGGAGAGACCCAGTACTTC; CDR3aa: CASSLSRGGETQYF
j_gene: TRBJ1-2; abundance: once; v_gene: TRBV29-1; len: 11; d_gene: NA; CDR3nt: TGCAGCTTTGATGGCGGGGTGGGCTACACCTTC; CDR3aa: CSFDGGVGYTF
j_gene: TRBJ2-2; abundance: NA; v_gene: TRBV12-3/TRBV12-4; len: 17; d_gene: TRBD2; CDR3nt: TGTGCCAGCAGGACTAGCGGGAGGGCCCAAAGGGCCGGGGAGCTGTTTTTT; CDR3aa: CASRTSGRAQRAGELFF
j_gene: TRBJ2-7; abundance: NA; v_gene: TRBV7-8; len: 13; d_gene: TRBD2; CDR3nt: TGTGCCAGTCTACTAGCGGGAGGCTACGAGCAGTACTTC; CDR3aa: CASLLAGGYEQYF
j_gene: TRBJ2-2; abundance: NA; v_gene: TRBV6-5; len: 17; d_gene: NA; CDR3nt: TGTGCCAGCAGTTACCTTGGGGGCGGGAGCTCGGGCGGGGAGCTGTTTTTT; CDR3aa: CASSYLGGGSSGGELFF
j_gene: TRBJ2-2; abundance: NA; v_gene: TRBV12-3/TRBV12-4; len: 16; d_gene: TRBD2; CDR3nt: TGTGCCAGCAGTTTTTGGCTAGCGGACAACACCGGGGAGCTGTTTTTT; CDR3aa: CASSFWLADNTGELFF
j_gene: TRBJ1-1; abundance: few; v_gene: TRBV28; len: 14; d_gene: NA; CDR3nt: TGTGCCAGCAGTTTCCACCGGGAGAACACTGAAGCTTTCTTT; CDR3aa: CASSFHRENTEAFF